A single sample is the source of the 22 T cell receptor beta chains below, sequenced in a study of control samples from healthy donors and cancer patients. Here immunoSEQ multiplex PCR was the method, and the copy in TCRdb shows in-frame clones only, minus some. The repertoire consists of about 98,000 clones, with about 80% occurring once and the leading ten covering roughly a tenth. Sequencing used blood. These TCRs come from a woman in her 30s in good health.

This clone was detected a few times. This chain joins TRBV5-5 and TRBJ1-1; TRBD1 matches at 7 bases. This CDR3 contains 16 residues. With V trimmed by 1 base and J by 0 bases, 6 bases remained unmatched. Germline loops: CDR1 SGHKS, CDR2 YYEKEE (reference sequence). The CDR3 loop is CASSLTGAPMNTEAFF. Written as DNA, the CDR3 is TGTGCCAGCAGCTTGACAGGGGCCCCCATGAACACTGAAGCTTTCTTT.

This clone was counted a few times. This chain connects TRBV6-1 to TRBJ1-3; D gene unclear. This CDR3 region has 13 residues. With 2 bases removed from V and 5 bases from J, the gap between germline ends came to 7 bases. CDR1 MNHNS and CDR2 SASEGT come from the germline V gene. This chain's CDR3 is CASSESGRNTIYF. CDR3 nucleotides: TGTGCCAGCAGTGAATCAGGCCGAAACACCATATATTTT.

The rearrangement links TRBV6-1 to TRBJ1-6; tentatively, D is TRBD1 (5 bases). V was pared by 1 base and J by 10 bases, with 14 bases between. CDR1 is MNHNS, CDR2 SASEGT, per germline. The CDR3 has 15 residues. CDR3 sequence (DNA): TGTGCCAGCAGTGAAGAGGATGGGGGGAGCTCACCCCTCCACTTT. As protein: CASSEEDGGSSPLHF.

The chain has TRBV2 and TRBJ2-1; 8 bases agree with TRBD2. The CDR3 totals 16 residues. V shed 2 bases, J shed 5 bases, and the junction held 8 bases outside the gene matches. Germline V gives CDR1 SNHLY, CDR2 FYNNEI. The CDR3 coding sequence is TGTGCCAGCAGTGAATGGTCGGGGGGGGAGGACAATGAGCAGTTCTTC. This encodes CASSEWSGGEDNEQFF.

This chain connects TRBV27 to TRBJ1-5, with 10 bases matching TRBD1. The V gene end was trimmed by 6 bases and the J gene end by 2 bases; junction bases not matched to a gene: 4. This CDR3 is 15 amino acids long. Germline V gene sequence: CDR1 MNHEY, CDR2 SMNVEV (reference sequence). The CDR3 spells CASRGTGAGNQPQHF. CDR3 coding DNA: TGTGCCAGCAGAGGGACAGGGGCGGGCAATCAGCCCCAGCATTTT.

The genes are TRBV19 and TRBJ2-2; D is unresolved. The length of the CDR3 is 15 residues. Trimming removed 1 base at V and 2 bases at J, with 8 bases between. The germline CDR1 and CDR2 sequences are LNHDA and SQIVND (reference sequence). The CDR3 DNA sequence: TGTGCCAGTAGTATAGTGGCAGCCAACACCGGGGAGCTGTTTTTT. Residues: CASSIVAANTGELFF.

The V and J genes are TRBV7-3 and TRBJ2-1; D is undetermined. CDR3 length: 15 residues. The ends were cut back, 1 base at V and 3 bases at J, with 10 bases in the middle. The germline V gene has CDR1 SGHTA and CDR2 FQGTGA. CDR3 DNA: TGTGCCAGCAGCTTAAGGGGTGGCAACTACAATGAGCAGTTCTTC. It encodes CASSLRGGNYNEQFF.

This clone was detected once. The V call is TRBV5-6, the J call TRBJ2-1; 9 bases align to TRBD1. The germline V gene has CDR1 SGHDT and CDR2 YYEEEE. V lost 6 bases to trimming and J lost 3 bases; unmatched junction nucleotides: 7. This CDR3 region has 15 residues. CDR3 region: CASTLGDRDYNEQFF. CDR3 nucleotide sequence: TGTGCCAGCACCCTCGGGGACAGGGACTACAATGAGCAGTTCTTC.

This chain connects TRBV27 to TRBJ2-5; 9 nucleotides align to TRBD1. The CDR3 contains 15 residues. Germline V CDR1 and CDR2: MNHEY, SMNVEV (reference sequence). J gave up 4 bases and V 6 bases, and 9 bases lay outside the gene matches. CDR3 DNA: TGTGCCAGCAGAGACCTACAGGGGGCAAGAGAGACCCAGTACTTC. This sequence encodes CASRDLQGARETQYF.

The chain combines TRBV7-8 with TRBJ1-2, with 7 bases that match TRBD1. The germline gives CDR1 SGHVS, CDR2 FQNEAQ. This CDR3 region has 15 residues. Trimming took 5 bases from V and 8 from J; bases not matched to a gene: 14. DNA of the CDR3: TGTGCCAGCAGCCCCCAGGGGGACAGTCAGGGAGGCTACACCTTC. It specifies CASSPQGDSQGGYTF.

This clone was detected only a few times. The CDR3 spells CASGLDSWDGKNIQYF. DNA for the CDR3: TGTGCTAGTGGTTTGGACTCGTGGGACGGCAAAAACATTCAGTACTTC. The rearrangement links TRBV12-5 to TRBJ2-4, with D perhaps being TRBD1 or TRBD2 (5 bases each). Germline V gene data show CDR1 as LGHNT and CDR2 as FRNRAP. V dropped 1 base and J dropped 3 bases, with 13 bases sitting between them. This CDR3 is 16 amino acids long.

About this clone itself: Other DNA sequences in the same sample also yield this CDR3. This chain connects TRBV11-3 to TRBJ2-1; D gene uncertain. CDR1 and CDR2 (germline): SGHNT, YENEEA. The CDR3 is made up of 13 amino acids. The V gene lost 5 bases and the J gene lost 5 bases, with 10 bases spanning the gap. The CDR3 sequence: CASSLGVHNEQFF. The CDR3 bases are TGTGCCAGCAGCCTCGGAGTCCACAATGAGCAGTTCTTC.

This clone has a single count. The CDR3 loop is CASSSLGGGKNIQYF. In nucleotides, the CDR3 is TGTGCCAGCAGCTCTCTCGGGGGCGGGAAAAACATTCAGTACTTC. This chain joins TRBV11-2 and TRBJ2-4; perhaps D is TRBD1 or TRBD2 (6 bases each). Germline CDR1 is SGHAT and CDR2 is FQNNGV. The CDR3 extends over 15 amino acids. V gave up 4 bases and J gave up 4 bases, with 14 bases separating them.

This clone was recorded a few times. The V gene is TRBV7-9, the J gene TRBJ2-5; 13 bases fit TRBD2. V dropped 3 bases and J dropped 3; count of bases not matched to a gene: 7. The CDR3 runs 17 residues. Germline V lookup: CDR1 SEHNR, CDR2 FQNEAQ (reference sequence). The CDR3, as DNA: TGTGCCAGCAGCTTTAGACTTGGGACTAGCGGGGAAGAGACCCAGTACTTC. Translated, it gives CASSFRLGTSGEETQYF.

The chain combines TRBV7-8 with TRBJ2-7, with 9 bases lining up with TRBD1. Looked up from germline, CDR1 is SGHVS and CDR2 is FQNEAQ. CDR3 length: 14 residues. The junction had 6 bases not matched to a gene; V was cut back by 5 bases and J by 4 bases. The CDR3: CASSLVGQGYEQYF. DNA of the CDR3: TGTGCCAGCAGCCTTGTGGGACAGGGTTACGAGCAGTACTTC.

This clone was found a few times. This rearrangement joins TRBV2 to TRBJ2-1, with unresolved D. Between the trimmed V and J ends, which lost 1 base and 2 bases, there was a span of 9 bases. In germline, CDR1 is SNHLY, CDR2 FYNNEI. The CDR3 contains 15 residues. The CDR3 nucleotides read TGTGCCAGCAGTGAAGTGGGAAGGCCCTACAATGAGCAGTTCTTC. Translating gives CASSEVGRPYNEQFF.

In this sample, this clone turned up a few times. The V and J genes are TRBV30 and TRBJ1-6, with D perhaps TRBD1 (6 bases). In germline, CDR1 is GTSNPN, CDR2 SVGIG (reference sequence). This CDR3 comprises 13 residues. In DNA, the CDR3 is TGTGCAGAAGGGGGGCGTGGTAATTCACCCCTCCACTTT. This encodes CAEGGRGNSPLHF.

In nucleotides, the CDR3 is TGTGCCAGTAAAAGTGAAATTTCCTACGAGCAGTACTTC. It is translated as CASKSEISYEQYF. The chain uses TRBV19 and TRBJ2-7; D remains ambiguous. V dropped 7 bases and J dropped 1 base, with 11 bases sitting between them. CDR1 and CDR2 (germline): LNHDA, SQIVND (reference sequence). This CDR3 spans 13 amino acids.

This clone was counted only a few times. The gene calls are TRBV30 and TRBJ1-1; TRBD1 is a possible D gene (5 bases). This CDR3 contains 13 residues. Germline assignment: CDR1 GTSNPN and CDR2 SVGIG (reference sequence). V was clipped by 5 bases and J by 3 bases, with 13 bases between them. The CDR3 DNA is TGTGCCTGGGGGTGGGGCGCGGACACTGAAGCTTTCTTT. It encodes CAWGWGADTEAFF.

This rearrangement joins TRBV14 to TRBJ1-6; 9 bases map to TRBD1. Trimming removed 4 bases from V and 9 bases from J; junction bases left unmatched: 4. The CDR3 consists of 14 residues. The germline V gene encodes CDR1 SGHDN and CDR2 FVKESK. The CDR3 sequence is CASSLDRGISPLHF. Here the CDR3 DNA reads TGTGCCAGCAGCCTGGACAGGGGAATTTCACCCCTCCACTTT.

The CDR3 sequence is CASSDVGADYEQYF. In DNA form, the CDR3 reads TGTGCCAGCAGTGATGTGGGTGCGGACTACGAGCAGTACTTC. This chain connects TRBV2 to TRBJ2-7; no definite D call. Per germline, CDR1 SNHLY and CDR2 FYNNEI. This CDR3 has 14 residues. The V end was cut by 3 bases, the J end by 3 bases, with 12 bases between.

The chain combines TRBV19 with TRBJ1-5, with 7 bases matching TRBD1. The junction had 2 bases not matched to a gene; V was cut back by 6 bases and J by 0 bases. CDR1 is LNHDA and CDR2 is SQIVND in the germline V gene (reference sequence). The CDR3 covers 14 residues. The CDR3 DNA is TGTGCCAGTAGGGGACAGTATAGCAATCAGCCCCAGCATTTT. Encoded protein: CASRGQYSNQPQHF.